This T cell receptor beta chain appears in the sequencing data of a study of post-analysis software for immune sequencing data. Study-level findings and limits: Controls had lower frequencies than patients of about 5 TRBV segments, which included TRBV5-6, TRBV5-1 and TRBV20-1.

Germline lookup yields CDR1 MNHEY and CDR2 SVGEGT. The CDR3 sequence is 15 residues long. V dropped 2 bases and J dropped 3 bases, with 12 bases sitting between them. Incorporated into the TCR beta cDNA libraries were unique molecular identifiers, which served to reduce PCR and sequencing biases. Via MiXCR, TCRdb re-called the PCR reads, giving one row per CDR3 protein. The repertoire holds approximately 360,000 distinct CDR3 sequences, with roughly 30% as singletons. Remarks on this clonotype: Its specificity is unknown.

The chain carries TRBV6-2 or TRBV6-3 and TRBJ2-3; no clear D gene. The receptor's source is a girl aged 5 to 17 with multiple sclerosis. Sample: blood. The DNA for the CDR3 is TGTGCCAGCAGTTACACGATTCGGTATACAGATACGCAGTATTTT. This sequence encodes CASSYTIRYTDTQYF.